A single sample is the source of the 7 T cell receptor beta chains below, sequenced in a study of shared clonotypes between healthy human individuals. CD45RO-negative, CCR7-positively selected cells formed the naive CD8 fraction, excluding terminally differentiated effector memory CD45RA+ cells. Sequenced by immunoSEQ multiplex PCR; TCRdb stores in-frame clones only, minus some. The table includes about 580,000 clones, 95% to 98% detected once. Sequences were obtained from naive CD8+ T cells sorted from blood. These receptors all come from a man aged 25-40 years in good health.

The chain combines TRBV28 with TRBJ2-2; TRBD1 matches 9 bases. V was pared by 3 bases and J by 2 bases, with 10 bases of the junction left unmatched. Looked up from germline, CDR1 is MDHEN and CDR2 is SYDVKM. This CDR3 is 18 amino acids long. CDR3 in DNA: TGTGCCAGCAGTTTTTTCCCCGGGACAGGGATTAACACCGGGGAGCTGTTTTTT. Translated: CASSFFPGTGINTGELFF.

The CDR3 here is CASMGRFGSEQYF. CDR3 bases: TGTGCCAGCATGGGCCGGTTCGGTAGCGAGCAGTACTTC. The chain employs TRBV27 and TRBJ2-7; D call uncertain. The CDR3 covers 13 residues. CDR1 and CDR2 (germline): MNHEY, SMNVEV (reference sequence). V was clipped by 7 bases and J by 6 bases, with 16 bases between them.

The rearrangement links TRBV5-6 to TRBJ2-3; 8 bases are shared with TRBD2. The CDR3 has 19 amino acids. Germline CDR1 is SGHDT and CDR2 is YYEEEE. V dropped 1 base and J dropped 2; count of bases not matched to a gene: 15. The CDR3 DNA follows: TGTGCCAGCAGCTTGTTCGGGAGGGTTAGCGGGGCTTTCACAGATACGCAGTATTTT. Translating it yields CASSLFGRVSGAFTDTQYF.

This chain uses TRBV10-1 with TRBJ2-7, with D unresolved. Per the germline V gene, CDR1 is WNHNN and CDR2 is SYGVQD (reference sequence). CDR3 length: 13 amino acids. V lost 3 bases, J lost 3 bases, and 9 bases lay in between. The DNA for the CDR3 is TGCGCCAGCAGTGACCCTAGTAACTACGAGCAGTACTTC. Protein: CASSDPSNYEQYF.

The chain combines TRBV5-6 with TRBJ2-2, with TRBD2 matching 8 bases. The CDR3 totals 16 residues. Trimming took 0 bases from V and 4 from J; bases not matched to a gene: 5. The germline V gene encodes CDR1 SGHDT and CDR2 YYEEEE. The CDR3 DNA is TGTGCCAGCAGCTTGGGGTCGGGAGGGACCACCGGGGAGCTGTTTTTT. Protein product: CASSLGSGGTTGELFF.

The sample holds one count of this clone. This chain links TRBV5-1 with TRBJ2-1; D not resolved. V lost 5 bases to trimming and J lost 0 bases, with 12 bases between them. CDR1 and CDR2 (germline): SGHRS, YFSETQ. The CDR3 loop spans 15 amino acids. The CDR3 loop reads CASRLSESSYNEQFF. Written as DNA, the CDR3 is TGCGCCAGCAGGTTGAGCGAGAGCTCCTACAATGAGCAGTTCTTC.

This chain links TRBV5-8 with TRBJ1-5; the match to TRBD1 covers 9 bases. J gave up 2 bases and V 3 bases, and 3 bases lay outside the gene matches. The CDR3 loop spans 15 amino acids. The germline CDR1 and CDR2 sequences are SGHTS and YDEGEE. CDR3 DNA: TGTGCCAGCAGCTGGGGGACAGGGCGCAATCAGCCCCAGCATTTT. It specifies CASSWGTGRNQPQHF.